The 5 T cell receptor beta chains in this list originate from one sample, sequenced in a study of T cell responses to AZD1222 COVID-19 vaccine. Here immunoSEQ multiplex PCR was the method, and the copy in TCRdb shows in-frame clones only, minus some. The sample yields around 160,000 clones, approximately 90% seen once. The sample was peripheral blood, taken on day 0 of AZD1222 vaccination. The receptors originated from an adult in good health.

The chain carries TRBV7-2 and TRBJ2-5; D is possibly TRBD1 or TRBD2 (5 bases each). CDR1 is SGHTA and CDR2 is FQGNSA in the germline V gene. Trimming took off 5 bases at V and 4 bases at J, with 11 bases between the two ends. The CDR3 covers 13 residues. CDR3: CASSPSGGETQYF. Written as DNA, the CDR3 is TGTGCCAGCAGCCCTAGTGGGGGAGAGACCCAGTACTTC.

This chain links TRBV11-2 with TRBJ2-1, with 7 positions matching TRBD2. CDR1 and CDR2 from the germline V gene are SGHAT and FQNNGV. The CDR3 has 15 amino acids. Losses at the gene ends were 2 bases for V and 9 bases for J; bases not matched to a gene: 10. DNA of the CDR3: TGTGCCAGCAGCTTACTACTAGCGAACGGGGTTGAGCAGTTCTTC. Translated, it gives CASSLLLANGVEQFF.

The V call is TRBV27, the J call TRBJ2-7, with no clear D. CDR1 is MNHEY, CDR2 SMNVEV, per germline (reference sequence). CDR3 size: 13 residues. V shed 3 bases and J shed 1 base, with 7 bases lying between them. The CDR3 is CASSFDPSYEQYF. The CDR3 coding sequence is TGTGCCAGCAGTTTCGACCCTTCCTACGAGCAGTACTTC.

The chain has TRBV2 and TRBJ1-5; possible D gene TRBD1, 5 bases. V was cut by 8 bases and J by 5 bases, with 13 bases left in between. In germline, CDR1 is SNHLY, CDR2 FYNNEI. This CDR3 is 13 amino acids long. For the CDR3, the DNA is TGTGCCAGCGGCAGGGCGGAGGATCAGCCCCAGCATTTT. This encodes CASGRAEDQPQHF.

V usage is TRBV9 and J usage is TRBJ2-1; 10 nucleotides agree with TRBD2. V lost 4 bases to trimming and J lost 3 bases; unmatched junction nucleotides: 4. CDR1 is SGDLS and CDR2 is YYNGEE in the germline V gene. This CDR3 region has 15 residues. The CDR3 bases are TGTGCCAGCAGCTCGCGGACTAGCGGCTACAATGAGCAGTTCTTC. Translation gives CASSSRTSGYNEQFF.